This T cell receptor beta chain was captured in a study of Ad26.COV2.S vaccination and SARS-CoV-2 variants (dated by TCRdb to about 2021). Concerning the study at large: Vaccine-arm donors came from COV1001, a multicentre, randomized, double-blind, placebo-controlled phase I-IIa trial of Ad26.COV2.S in healthy adults. Participants in the trial were split at random into five groups of five each, receiving low-dose or high-dose Ad26.COV2.S once or twice, or else placebo on both occasions. Sequencing of the TCRbeta repertoire served to evaluate the specificity and breadth of SARS-CoV-2-reactive T cell receptors following Ad26.COV2.S vaccination. A total of some 30 samples were included in the TCR-sequenced set, comprising 19 Ad26.COV2.S vaccine recipients, 5 placebo recipients and 8 SARS-CoV-2 convalescent individuals. Ad26.COV2.S was administered intramuscularly at a dose of 5x10^10 or 1x10^11 viral particles, either as one shot or as two shots given 56 days apart. Blinding of investigators to trial group allocation was maintained during experiments and outcome assessment.

Concerning this clone: This clone's antigen is unknown. Nothing much larger sits one base from this clone, and base qualities are not available.

This specimen's treatment or condition label, interpreted: around 19 received Ad26.COV2.S at low or high dose, single or two shots; 5 received placebo; per-sample allocation not given. For vaccine and placebo recipients, repertoires were sequenced using samples collected on day 63 after the first injection. In Cohort 1b, 25 to 30 adults aged 18-55 years were enrolled at a single site in Boston, USA, between 29 July and 7 August 2020. Ad26.COV2.S was a replication-incompetent adenovirus type 26 vector that expressed a prefusion-stabilized SARS-CoV-2 spike protein derived from the original Wuhan strain. The paper as a whole reports these results and caveats: Comparable non-spike TCR breadth was observed between vaccine and placebo recipients, consistent with only spike being contained in the vaccine. The study lacked the statistical power to compare responses across vaccine doses or regimens. It was noted by the authors that total T cell responses may have been underestimated by the TCR breadth and depth analyses. After vaccination, spike-specific CD8+ and CD4+ T cell responses were reported to show substantial breadth. Compared with placebo recipients, Ad26.COV2.S recipients showed higher spike-specific TCR breadth (P = 0.0014).

The immunoSEQ Assay was used to sequence TCRbeta CDR3 regions. After extraction, genomic DNA underwent amplification by bias-controlled multiplex PCR, followed by high-throughput sequencing. In the original analysis: To quantify the absolute abundance of each unique TCRbeta CDR3 region, sequences were collapsed and filtered. T cell fraction was estimated by normalizing TCRbeta template counts to usable DNA, with usable DNA measured through amplification of reference genes found in all nucleated cells. Repertoire TCRs were annotated as SARS-CoV-2-specific when V gene, CDR3 amino acid sequence and J gene were exactly matched to a known reactive TCR set. The reference SARS-CoV-2 TCR set was obtained from MIRA and was filtered for enrichment in COVID-19-positive ImmuneCODE repertoires, whereby public or cross-reactive TCRs were removed. Using the MIRA antigens, annotated TCRs were further analysed by specific ORF or by position within an ORF. Depth was the summed frequency of annotated unique rearrangements, while breadth was defined as annotated unique rearrangements over total unique productive rearrangements. Group comparisons of TCR breadth used two-sided Wilcoxon rank-sum tests. TCRdb limited this immuneACCESS table to in-frame rearrangements with V and J called. A share of clones is missing; checked studies link under half to unresolved V genes, and the rest is unexplained. V and J calls and clone size follow that table, whereas D and trimming were derived from the DNA. The sample has 350,000 to 600,000 clones on record, 89% of them singletons. Under 2% of the sample comes from the top ten.

The sample in question was peripheral blood, obtained in a trial of Ad26.COV2.S vaccine versus placebo. This clonotype originated in a person aged 18-65 years who received the Ad26.COV2.S COVID-19 vaccine or a placebo.

The bases read TGTGCCAGCAGTTACCAGGGGATCGTTGGGACTGAAGCTTTCTTT. Translated, it reads CASSYQGIVGTEAFF. The V and J segments used are TRBV6-5 and TRBJ1-1; possibly the D gene is TRBD1, per 6 matching bases. The germline V gene encodes CDR1 MNHEY and CDR2 SVGAGI. The CDR3 sequence holds 15 residues, the cysteine and phenylalanine included. Of all the DNA, just the CDR3 is kept, 45 bases in frame from base 1. Trimming costs V 2 bases and J 5 bases, and their ends lie 15 bases apart.